The 31 T cell receptor beta chains reported below all come from one sample, sequenced in a study of blood T cell repertoires in COVID-19. The repertoire was sequenced with immunoSEQ multiplex PCR; TCRdb's copy has only in-frame clones and lacks some. The sample has around 100,000 clones, about 88% seen once. The source material was peripheral blood. All receptors derive from a man aged 25 to 45 in a cohort sampled during active COVID-19.

This sequence joins TRBV7-2 and TRBJ1-4, with TRBD1 matching over 9 bases. The CDR3 is 14 amino acids. V gave up 5 bases and J gave up 8 bases; unmatched junction bases: 6. Germline loops: CDR1 SGHTA, CDR2 FQGNSA. CDR3 region: CASSVTGGWEKLFF. CDR3 in DNA: TGTGCCAGCAGCGTAACAGGGGGCTGGGAAAAACTGTTTTTT.

The chain uses TRBV10-3 and TRBJ1-1; perhaps TRBD1 as D (5 bases). V lost 1 base to trimming and J lost 5 bases, with 20 bases between them. CDR3 length: 17 amino acids. CDR1 is ENHRY, CDR2 SYGVKD, per germline. Here the CDR3 DNA reads TGTGCCATCAGTGAGTGGGTCGGTGGCAGGGAGGGGACTGAAGCTTTCTTT. Its protein is CAISEWVGGREGTEAFF.

This sequence joins TRBV12-3 or TRBV12-4 and TRBJ2-3; TRBD1 might be the D (5 bases). The CDR3 loop spans 12 amino acids. V was trimmed by 6 bases and J by 6 bases, leaving 10 bases between them. This CDR3 reads CASRQGSDTQYF. The DNA of the CDR3 is TGTGCCAGCAGGCAGGGTTCCGATACGCAGTATTTT.

V usage is TRBV18 and J usage is TRBJ2-1; D uncertain. The CDR3 length is 16 residues. The V end was cut by 5 bases, the J end by 0 bases, with 14 bases between. CDR1 and CDR2 (germline): KGHSH, LQKENI. The CDR3 nucleotides read TGTGCCAGCTCATTCGCGCCTCCGAGCTCCTACAATGAGCAGTTCTTC. Encoded protein: CASSFAPPSSYNEQFF.

This chain links TRBV9 with TRBJ2-5; TRBD1 aligns across 8 bases. The trim removed 4 bases at V and 4 bases at J, leaving 6 bases unmatched. This CDR3 has 14 amino acids. Germline V CDR1 and CDR2: SGDLS, YYNGEE. CDR3 protein: CASSPQGASETQYF. CDR3 sequence (DNA): TGTGCCAGCAGCCCGCAGGGGGCTTCAGAGACCCAGTACTTC.

The CDR3 DNA is TGTGCCAGCAGCCTCCAGACAGGGATCGGCCTGACTTTC. The encoded protein is CASSLQTGIGLTF. The rearrangement uses TRBV3-1 (or the pseudogene TRBV3-2) and TRBJ2-6; 7 bases align to TRBD1. The V gene end was trimmed by 4 bases and the J gene end by 15 bases; junction bases not matched to a gene: 9. The CDR3 totals 13 residues. Germline assignment: CDR1 LGHDT and CDR2 YNNKEL (reference sequence).

The chain uses TRBV24-1 and TRBJ2-5, with D possibly matching TRBD1 (6 bases). Trimming pared 2 bases from V and 1 base from J, leaving 13 bases between. Germline assignment: CDR1 KGHDR and CDR2 SFDVKD. CDR3 length equals 16 residues. The CDR3 DNA reads TGTGCCACCAGTGATTCCTCGACAGGCCGCCAAGAGACCCAGTACTTC. It encodes CATSDSSTGRQETQYF.

V gene TRBV10-2 combines with J gene TRBJ1-1, with a tentative D call TRBD1 (5 bases). From germline, CDR1 is WSHSY and CDR2 SAAADI. The CDR3 totals 15 residues. V dropped 6 bases and J dropped 0 bases, with 14 bases sitting between them. DNA for the CDR3: TGCGCCAGCAGCGGTAGACAGCCCATGAACACTGAAGCTTTCTTT. It encodes CASSGRQPMNTEAFF.

This clone is a singleton in its sample. V usage is TRBV29-1 and J usage is TRBJ1-2; D is perhaps TRBD1 (5 bases). Germline-derived CDR1 and CDR2 are SQVTM and ANQGSEA. This CDR3 region has 11 residues. V was shortened by 4 bases and J by 4 bases, with 7 bases between the two germline ends. As DNA, the CDR3 is TGCAGCGTTGCGACAGCCTATGGCTACACCTTC. As protein: CSVATAYGYTF.

This chain connects TRBV5-6 to TRBJ1-2; D is perhaps TRBD1 (5 bases). Trimming pared 4 bases from V and 8 bases from J, leaving 12 bases between. From germline, CDR1 is SGHDT and CDR2 YYEEEE. This CDR3 has 12 amino acids. The CDR3 DNA reads as TGTGCCAGCAGCCCCAGGGTGGGCGGCTACACCTTC. It encodes CASSPRVGGYTF.

This chain uses TRBV12-3 or TRBV12-4 with TRBJ2-1; D unresolved. The V end was cut by 3 bases, the J end by 9 bases, with 6 bases between. CDR3 length: 11 amino acids. CDR3 sequence: CASSLFSEQFF. CDR3 coding DNA: TGTGCCAGCAGTTTGTTTAGTGAGCAGTTCTTC.

The gene calls are TRBV6-5 and TRBJ2-3; tentatively, D is TRBD2 (6 bases). Germline CDR1 and CDR2: MNHEY and SVGAGI. Trimming pared 6 bases from V and 0 bases from J, leaving 10 bases between. The CDR3 extends over 14 amino acids. As DNA, the CDR3 is TGTGCCAGCAGGGGACTCGCTAGCACAGATACGCAGTATTTT. Encoded protein: CASRGLASTDTQYF.

This clone was seen a single time. The rearrangement uses TRBV7-2 and TRBJ2-7; 16 bases match TRBD2. This CDR3 region has 18 residues. CDR1 and CDR2 from the germline V gene are SGHTA and FQGNSA. V lost 7 bases, J lost 4 bases, and 13 bases stayed unmatched. The chain's CDR3 is CASTTGTSGGAARYEQYF. CDR3 nucleotide sequence: TGTGCCAGCACCACCGGGACTAGCGGGGGGGCAGCACGGTACGAGCAGTACTTC.

The chain couples TRBV12-3 or TRBV12-4 to TRBJ2-7; TRBD1 agrees at 7 bases. V dropped 6 bases and J dropped 6; count of bases not matched to a gene: 8. The CDR3 contains 13 residues. CDR3 in DNA: TGTGCCAGCAGCTCCGGACAGGAAGGCGAGCAGTACTTC. This sequence encodes CASSSGQEGEQYF.

CDR3 coding DNA: TGTGCCAGCAGCGCCGGGACAGGGTGGAATGAGCAGTTCTTC. It yields the protein CASSAGTGWNEQFF. This chain joins TRBV9 and TRBJ2-1, with 9 bases fitting TRBD1. The CDR3 has 14 residues. V lost 3 bases and J lost 7; bases outside the gene matches: 5. Germline V gene data show CDR1 as SGDLS and CDR2 as YYNGEE. The whole variable domain, remainder taken from reference TRBV9 and TRBJ2-1, is DSGVTQTPKHLITATGQRVTLRCSPRSGDLSVYWYQQSLDQGLQFLIQYYNGEERAKGNILERFSAQQFPDLHSELNLSSLELGDSALYFCASSAGTGWNEQFFGPGTRLTVL.

CDR3 DNA: TGTGCCAGTAGTATAGAACGAGGGACTAACTATGGCTACACCTTC. Residues: CASSIERGTNYGYTF. The rearrangement links TRBV19 to TRBJ1-2; no clear D. The CDR3 covers 15 residues. V was clipped by 0 bases and J by 0 bases, with 8 bases between them. Germline V gives CDR1 LNHDA, CDR2 SQIVND (reference sequence).

In its sample, this clone was seen a few times. This rearrangement joins TRBV7-2 to TRBJ1-6; 8 nucleotides align to TRBD1. V lost 5 bases and J lost 10; bases outside the gene matches: 13. CDR1 SGHTA and CDR2 FQGNSA come from the germline V gene. The CDR3 length is 16 residues. In DNA form, the CDR3 reads TGTGCCAGCAGCCAGACCATGGACAGGGTTGGGTCACCCCTCCACTTT. Its translation is CASSQTMDRVGSPLHF.

The chain couples TRBV28 to TRBJ2-5; 8 bases line up with TRBD1. CDR3 length: 13 residues. Unmatched junction bases numbered 0, after V lost 3 bases and J lost 3 bases. The germline CDR1 and CDR2 sequences are MDHEN and SYDVKM. For the CDR3, the DNA is TGTGCCAGCAGTTTGACAGGGGAAGAGACCCAGTACTTC. Translating it yields CASSLTGEETQYF.

This clone has a single count. This chain uses TRBV10-3 with TRBJ1-4; 8 bases agree with TRBD1. The CDR3 spans 14 residues. Germline CDR1 ENHRY, CDR2 SYGVKD. With V trimmed by 3 bases and J by 8 bases, 5 bases remained unmatched. CDR3 DNA: TGTGCCATCAGTGAAAGGGACAGGACAGAAAAACTGTTTTTT. It is translated as CAISERDRTEKLFF.

The gene calls are TRBV19 and TRBJ1-6, with 12 bases lining up with TRBD1. This CDR3 contains 15 residues. V was pared by 7 bases and J by 10 bases, with 8 bases of the junction left unmatched. The germline CDR1 and CDR2 sequences are LNHDA and SQIVND (reference sequence). The CDR3 coding sequence is TGTGCCAGTACCACGGGGGGGACAGGGGGCTCACCCCTCCACTTT. It encodes CASTTGGTGGSPLHF.

The V gene is TRBV7-6, the J gene TRBJ2-7; TRBD1 matches at 12 bases. The length of the CDR3 is 15 residues. The V and J ends lost 5 bases and 5 bases, in that order; junction bases with no gene match: 7. CDR1 SGHVS and CDR2 FNYEAQ come from the germline V gene. The CDR3 region has the DNA TGTGCCAGCAGCCCGGGGACAGGGGGCTTCAACGAGCAGTACTTC. Translated, it gives CASSPGTGGFNEQYF.

The CDR3 sequence is CAISSSTGAYGYTF. CDR3 DNA sequence: TGTGCCATCAGTTCATCGACAGGGGCCTATGGCTACACCTTC. The V call is TRBV10-3, the J call TRBJ1-2; 8 bases match TRBD1. This CDR3 is built from 14 residues. The germline CDR1 and CDR2 sequences are ENHRY and SYGVKD. With 5 bases clipped from V and 4 bases from J, the junction kept 6 bases outside the gene matches.

This clone was found a few times. The gene calls are TRBV7-2 and TRBJ1-2; TRBD1 might be the D (5 bases). Trimming pared 6 bases from V and 0 bases from J, leaving 23 bases between. Germline CDR1 SGHTA, CDR2 FQGNSA. This CDR3 region has 18 residues. CDR3 in DNA: TGTGCCAGCAGTCTCCGATCTACCTCACAGGAAGCTAACTATGGCTACACCTTC. Translated, it gives CASSLRSTSQEANYGYTF. The variable domain in full, completed from reference TRBV7-2 and TRBJ1-2, reads GAGVSQSPSNKVTEKGKDVELRCDPISGHTALYWYRQSLGQGLEFLIYFQGNSAPDKSGLPSDRFSAERTGGSVSTLTIQRTQQEDSAVYLCASSLRSTSQEANYGYTFGSGTRLTVV.

The chain is built from TRBV7-9 and TRBJ1-6, with a tentative D call TRBD1 (5 bases). Germline V CDR1 and CDR2: SEHNR, FQNEAQ (reference sequence). The V gene lost 1 base and the J gene lost 7 bases, with 8 bases spanning the gap. This CDR3 is built from 14 residues. The CDR3 loop reads CASSLDRQNSPLHF. As DNA, the CDR3 is TGTGCCAGCAGCTTAGACAGGCAGAATTCACCCCTCCACTTT.

This sequence joins TRBV19 and TRBJ1-1; 8 nucleotides line up with TRBD1. Germline CDR1 reads LNHDA; CDR2 reads SQIVND (reference sequence). CDR3 length equals 16 residues. V was pared by 1 base and J by 0 bases, with 4 bases of the junction left unmatched. Here the CDR3 reads CASSIGTGRVNTEAFF. The CDR3 DNA sequence: TGTGCCAGTAGTATAGGGACAGGGCGCGTGAACACTGAAGCTTTCTTT.

This clone was detected only once. This chain uses TRBV10-1 with TRBJ1-1; 8 nucleotides agree with TRBD1. V was clipped by 4 bases and J by 0 bases; unmatched bases: 19. The germline V gene has CDR1 WNHNN and CDR2 SYGVQD (reference sequence). The CDR3 has 20 residues. CDR3 loop: CASSGDRMFPRASMNTEAFF. The CDR3 region has the DNA TGCGCCAGCAGTGGGGACAGGATGTTCCCGAGGGCATCTATGAACACTGAAGCTTTCTTT.

This chain links TRBV7-8 with TRBJ1-1, with TRBD1 as a possible D gene (5 bases). CDR3 size: 13 residues. The V gene's germline CDR1 is SGHVS and CDR2 FQNEAQ. V was trimmed by 2 bases and J by 3 bases, leaving 7 bases between them. The CDR3 here is CASSLTGYTEAFF. As DNA, the CDR3 is TGTGCCAGCAGCTTAACAGGCTACACTGAAGCTTTCTTT.

The CDR3 here is CASSGTISYNEQFF. In DNA, the CDR3 is TGTGCCAGCAGTGGGACTATTTCCTACAATGAGCAGTTCTTC. The J gene is TRBJ2-1, the V gene TRBV2; D may be TRBD2 (6 bases). The CDR3 totals 14 residues. V gave up 4 bases and J gave up 1 base, with 8 bases separating them. The germline V gene has CDR1 SNHLY and CDR2 FYNNEI. The full variable domain, completed using reference TRBV2 and TRBJ2-1, is EPEVTQTPSHQVTQMGQEVILRCVPISNHLYFYWYRQILGQKVEFLVSFYNNEISEKSEIFDDQFSVERPDGSNFTLKIRSTKLEDSAMYFCASSGTISYNEQFFGPGTRLTVL.

The V and J genes are TRBV6-2 or TRBV6-3 and TRBJ1-1; possibly TRBD1 for D (6 bases). The CDR3 has 17 amino acids. The germline gives CDR1 MNHEY, CDR2 SVGEGT. V gave up 2 bases and J gave up 0 bases, with 16 bases separating them. The CDR3 reads CASSYESGGPMNTEAFF. The CDR3 bases are TGTGCCAGCAGTTACGAGTCGGGGGGGCCCATGAACACTGAAGCTTTCTTT.

The V call is TRBV29-1, the J call TRBJ2-4, with 9 bases identical to TRBD1. The V segment lost 6 bases and the J segment 7 bases; nucleotides outside the gene matches: 10. Per germline, CDR1 SQVTM and CDR2 ANQGSEA. The CDR3 has 14 amino acids. The CDR3 nucleotides are TGCAGCGTCGGTAAACAGGGGGCTGATAACATTCAGTACTTC. It specifies CSVGKQGADNIQYF.

The J gene is TRBJ2-1, the V gene TRBV28; D is ambiguous. The V gene's germline CDR1 is MDHEN and CDR2 SYDVKM. V was clipped by 5 bases and J by 5 bases, with 10 bases between them. The CDR3 is 13 residues long. CDR3 in amino acids: CASSLPRNNEQFF. CDR3 bases: TGTGCCAGCAGTCTCCCGAGGAACAATGAGCAGTTCTTC.